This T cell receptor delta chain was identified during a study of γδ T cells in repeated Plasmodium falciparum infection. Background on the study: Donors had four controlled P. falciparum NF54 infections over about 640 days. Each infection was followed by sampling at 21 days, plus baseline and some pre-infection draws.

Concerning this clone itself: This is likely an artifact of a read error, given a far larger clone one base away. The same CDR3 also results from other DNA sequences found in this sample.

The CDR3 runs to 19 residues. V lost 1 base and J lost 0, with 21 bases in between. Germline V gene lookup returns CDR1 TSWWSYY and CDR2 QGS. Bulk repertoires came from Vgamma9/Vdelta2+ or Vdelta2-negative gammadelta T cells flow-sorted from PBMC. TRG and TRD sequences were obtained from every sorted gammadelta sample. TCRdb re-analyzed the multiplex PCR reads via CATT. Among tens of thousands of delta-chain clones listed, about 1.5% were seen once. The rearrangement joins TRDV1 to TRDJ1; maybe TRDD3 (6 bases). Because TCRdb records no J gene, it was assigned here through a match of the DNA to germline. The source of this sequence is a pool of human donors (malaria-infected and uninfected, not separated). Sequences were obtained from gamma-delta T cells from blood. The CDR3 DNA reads TGTGCTCTTGGGGAACACCCCTACCTGGGGATGGTTTACACCGATAAACTCATCTTT. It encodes CALGEHPYLGMVYTDKLIF.